This passage covers 21 T cell receptor beta chains from one sample sequenced in a study of beta chain features in type 1 diabetes. TCRB transcripts that were expressed got sequenced, as all of the isolated RNA had been reverse transcribed. TCRdb keeps only in-frame clones here, not all; method: immunoSEQ multiplex PCR. The table includes approximately 140,000 clones, roughly 53% detected once. Specimen: Tregs from blood. The receptors here all came from a man aged 18-30 years in good health.

The J gene is TRBJ2-1, the V gene TRBV6-6; TRBD1 matches at 7 bases. The CDR3 length is 12 residues. Losses at the gene ends were 6 bases for V and 12 bases for J; bases not matched to a gene: 8. Germline CDR1 and CDR2: MNHNY and SVGAGI (reference sequence). CDR3 DNA: TGTGCCAGCAGAGCGACAGGGATCGGGCAGTTCTTC. Translation gives CASRATGIGQFF.

The chain combines TRBV19 with TRBJ2-2; possible D gene TRBD2, 5 bases. Trimming removed 8 bases from V and 3 bases from J, with 10 bases in between. The length of the CDR3 is 13 residues. Germline loops: CDR1 LNHDA, CDR2 SQIVND (reference sequence). The CDR3 region is CASEGLYTGELFF. Written as DNA, the CDR3 is TGTGCCAGTGAAGGACTGTACACCGGGGAGCTGTTTTTT.

This chain connects TRBV28 to TRBJ1-3; possibly TRBD1 for D (5 bases). The CDR3 totals 15 residues. Trimming left V 1 base short and J 0 bases short, with 7 bases between. Germline loops: CDR1 MDHEN, CDR2 SYDVKM. DNA for the CDR3: TGTGCCAGCAGTTTATTCGGGGGCTCTGGAAACACCATATATTTT. Its translation is CASSLFGGSGNTIYF.

The chain is built from TRBV19 and TRBJ1-6, with 8 bases identical to TRBD1. After removal of 8 bases from V and 7 bases from J, the junction contained 1 base not matched to a gene. Germline CDR1 and CDR2: LNHDA and SQIVND (reference sequence). The CDR3 extends over 12 amino acids. CDR3 in amino acids: CASRTGNSPLHF. CDR3 in DNA: TGTGCCAGTCGGACAGGGAATTCACCCCTCCACTTT.

A few counts support this clone. The V call is TRBV7-9, the J call TRBJ1-5, with D hard to call. The V end lost 3 bases, the J end lost 3 bases, and 3 bases lay between the germline ends. The CDR3 covers 12 residues. Germline assignment: CDR1 SEHNR and CDR2 FQNEAQ (reference sequence). CDR3 in DNA: TGTGCCAGCAGCTTCAACAATCAGCCCCAGCATTTT. Amino acids: CASSFNNQPQHF.

The chain links TRBV29-1 to TRBJ2-1, with D possibly matching TRBD1 (5 bases). Trimming pared 7 bases from V and 4 bases from J, leaving 17 bases between. From germline, CDR1 is SQVTM and CDR2 ANQGSEA. This CDR3 comprises 14 residues. The CDR3 is CSALGATLYNEQFF. The CDR3 nucleotides read TGCAGCGCCCTAGGGGCTACCCTATACAATGAGCAGTTCTTC.

The J gene is TRBJ2-3, the V gene TRBV7-2; 10 bases fit TRBD2. Germline CDR1 reads SGHTA; CDR2 reads FQGNSA. The CDR3 has 15 residues. The V and J ends lost 8 bases and 4 bases, in that order; junction bases with no gene match: 9. CDR3 in amino acids: CASLPGLARPDTQYF. CDR3 nucleotides: TGTGCCAGCCTCCCGGGACTAGCGCGACCAGATACGCAGTATTTT.

This sequence joins TRBV10-3 and TRBJ2-5, with D uncertain. CDR1 and CDR2 (germline): ENHRY, SYGVKD. This CDR3 has 14 amino acids. Trimming cost V 6 bases and J 5 bases, with 16 bases left between them. CDR3 sequence reads: CAISSNYGTETQYF. Written as DNA, the CDR3 is TGTGCCATCAGCTCCAACTATGGTACGGAGACCCAGTACTTC.

This clone was seen a handful of times. The chain has TRBV28 and TRBJ2-3; 9 positions match TRBD2. The germline gives CDR1 MDHEN, CDR2 SYDVKM. The CDR3 runs to 15 residues. J gave up 4 bases and V 8 bases, and 10 bases lay outside the gene matches. CDR3 loop: CASGLISGSSDTQYF. Written as DNA, the CDR3 is TGTGCCAGCGGCCTTATTAGCGGGAGTTCAGATACGCAGTATTTT.

The V gene is TRBV6-1, the J gene TRBJ1-2; 8 bases match TRBD1. Losses at the gene ends were 6 bases for V and 0 bases for J; bases not matched to a gene: 6. This CDR3 comprises 15 residues. In germline, CDR1 is MNHNS, CDR2 SASEGT. This CDR3 reads CASSEDRVANYGYTF. The CDR3 nucleotides read TGTGCCAGCAGCGAGGACAGGGTGGCTAACTATGGCTACACCTTC.

The chain recombines TRBV27 with TRBJ1-1; D is unresolved. Germline CDR1 and CDR2: MNHEY and SMNVEV (reference sequence). Trimming stripped 4 bases from V and 0 bases from J, with 12 bases between. The CDR3 loop spans 15 amino acids. CDR3 in DNA: TGTGCCAGCAGTTCTCCGGGGTCAGTGAACACTGAAGCTTTCTTT. It codes for CASSSPGSVNTEAFF.

The chain employs TRBV4-1 and TRBJ1-1; D is unresolved. The length of the CDR3 is 13 residues. From germline, CDR1 is MGHRA and CDR2 YSYEKL. The V gene lost 0 bases and the J gene lost 12 bases, with 14 bases spanning the gap. The CDR3 DNA sequence: TGCGCCAGCAGCCAAGACGCGGCAATTCTTCCTTTCTTT. This sequence encodes CASSQDAAILPFF.

V and J are TRBV28 and TRBJ1-2, with a tentative D call TRBD1 (6 bases). There are 13 residues in the CDR3. Germline values: CDR1 MDHEN, CDR2 SYDVKM. Trimming left V 8 bases short and J 4 bases short, with 14 bases between. DNA for the CDR3: TGTGCCAGCGTTGAGGGGGTTGGCTATGGCTACACCTTC. Translation gives CASVEGVGYGYTF.

The genes are TRBV11-1 and TRBJ2-7; D is undetermined. CDR3 size: 15 residues. V lost 2 bases, J lost 5 bases, and 16 bases lay in between. The germline V gene has CDR1 SGHAT and CDR2 FQDESV (reference sequence). The CDR3 spells CASSLFPSIQNEQYF. CDR3 sequence (DNA): TGTGCCAGCAGCTTATTCCCCAGTATTCAAAACGAGCAGTACTTC.

This clone was counted only a few times. V and J are TRBV7-2 and TRBJ1-1, with D tentatively TRBD1 (5 bases). In germline, CDR1 is SGHTA, CDR2 FQGNSA. The CDR3 has 12 amino acids. Trimming took 5 bases from V and 5 from J, leaving 9 bases between them. CDR3 protein: CASSPGFTEAFF. The CDR3 DNA sequence: TGTGCCAGCAGCCCAGGGTTTACTGAAGCTTTCTTT. The entire variable domain, with the rest obtained from reference TRBV7-2 and TRBJ1-1, is as follows: GAGVSQSPSNKVTEKGKDVELRCDPISGHTALYWYRQSLGQGLEFLIYFQGNSAPDKSGLPSDRFSAERTGGSVSTLTIQRTQQEDSAVYLCASSPGFTEAFFGQGTRLTVV.

This rearrangement joins TRBV18 to TRBJ1-2; 7 nucleotides align to TRBD1. The CDR3 consists of 16 residues. Unmatched junction bases numbered 15, after V lost 3 bases and J lost 8 bases. Germline CDR1 and CDR2: KGHSH and LQKENI. DNA of the CDR3: TGTGCCAGCTCACCCGAAGACAGGGCCTCCAGCATAGGCTACACCTTC. Translated: CASSPEDRASSIGYTF.

The chain recombines TRBV28 with TRBJ2-1; D is possibly TRBD1 (6 bases). Germline V gives CDR1 MDHEN, CDR2 SYDVKM. V gave up 6 bases and J gave up 1 base, with 10 bases separating them. The CDR3 extends over 14 amino acids. In DNA, the CDR3 is TGTGCCAGCAGCACAGGGTTTTCCTACAATGAGCAGTTCTTC. Its protein is CASSTGFSYNEQFF. The full variable domain, rest sourced from reference TRBV28 and TRBJ2-1, is DVKVTQSSRYLVKRTGEKVFLECVQDMDHENMFWYRQDPGLGLRLIYFSYDVKMKEKGDIPEGYSVSREKKERFSLILESASTNQTSMYLCASSTGFSYNEQFFGPGTRLTVL.

This clone was counted a few times. The gene calls are TRBV9 and TRBJ1-2; TRBD1 is a possible D gene (6 bases). CDR1 and CDR2 (germline): SGDLS, YYNGEE. CDR3 length: 14 amino acids. Trimming removed 4 bases from V and 5 bases from J, with 15 bases in between. In DNA, the CDR3 is TGTGCCAGCAGCCTGGGACATTTGCATTATGGCTACACCTTC. It codes for CASSLGHLHYGYTF. Full variable domain (missing parts from reference TRBV9 and TRBJ1-2): DSGVTQTPKHLITATGQRVTLRCSPRSGDLSVYWYQQSLDQGLQFLIQYYNGEERAKGNILERFSAQQFPDLHSELNLSSLELGDSALYFCASSLGHLHYGYTFGSGTRLTVV.

This clone was found a few times. The chain combines TRBV7-2 with TRBJ2-2; unclear D gene. Per the germline V gene, CDR1 is SGHTA and CDR2 is FQGNSA. Trimming removed 1 base at V and 4 bases at J, with 10 bases between. This CDR3 is 15 amino acids long. CDR3: CASSLDRVGTGELFF. Here the CDR3 DNA reads TGTGCCAGCAGCTTAGATCGGGTTGGCACCGGGGAGCTGTTTTTT.

V is TRBV4-3 and J is TRBJ1-2; 7 bases are shared with TRBD1. V shed 4 bases, J shed 4 bases, and the junction held 9 bases outside the gene matches. Germline V gene lookup returns CDR1 LGHNA and CDR2 YSLEER. The CDR3 consists of 15 residues. The CDR3 is CASSRPGQTIYGYTF. In DNA, the CDR3 is TGCGCCAGCAGCCGACCGGGACAGACCATCTATGGCTACACCTTC.

The chain links TRBV19 to TRBJ2-2; TRBD2 agrees at 7 bases. Germline loops: CDR1 LNHDA, CDR2 SQIVND (reference sequence). This CDR3 spans 16 amino acids. V lost 0 bases, J lost 4 bases, and 5 bases stayed unmatched. The DNA for the CDR3 is TGTGCCAGTAGTATAGATGGCGGGGGTGGCACCGGGGAGCTGTTTTTT. Protein product: CASSIDGGGGTGELFF. Drawing the rest from reference TRBV19 and TRBJ2-2, the complete variable domain is DGGITQSPKYLFRKEGQNVTLSCEQNLNHDAMYWYRQDPGQGLRLIYYSQIVNDFQKGDIAEGYSVSREKKESFPLTVTSAQKNPTAFYLCASSIDGGGGTGELFFGEGSRLTVL.